This T cell receptor beta chain stems from a study of blood T cells in healthy people across ages. This CDR3 region has 14 residues. In germline, CDR1 is LGHNA, CDR2 YSLEER. V shed 8 bases and J 4 bases; nucleotides not matched to a gene: 10. This clonotype showed up many times. Every sample gave at least 5.5 micrograms of total RNA when it was extracted. A second 7 to 11 cycle PCR used barcoded and J-beta primers. TCRdb called the 5' RACE reads again in MiXCR, with one record for every CDR3 protein. Here the sample spans over a million distinct CDR3 sequences, around 25% being singletons. These same records also appear under a second study, on T cells of mothers and their children.

The receptor's source is a girl aged 2 to 9 in good health. The sequencing input was blood. The rearrangement uses TRBV4-3 and TRBJ2-7; TRBD1 aligns across 8 bases. Here the CDR3 DNA reads TGCGCCAGCGCGCAAGGACAGGGTCGGTACGAGCAGTACTTC. Its protein is CASAQGQGRYEQYF.